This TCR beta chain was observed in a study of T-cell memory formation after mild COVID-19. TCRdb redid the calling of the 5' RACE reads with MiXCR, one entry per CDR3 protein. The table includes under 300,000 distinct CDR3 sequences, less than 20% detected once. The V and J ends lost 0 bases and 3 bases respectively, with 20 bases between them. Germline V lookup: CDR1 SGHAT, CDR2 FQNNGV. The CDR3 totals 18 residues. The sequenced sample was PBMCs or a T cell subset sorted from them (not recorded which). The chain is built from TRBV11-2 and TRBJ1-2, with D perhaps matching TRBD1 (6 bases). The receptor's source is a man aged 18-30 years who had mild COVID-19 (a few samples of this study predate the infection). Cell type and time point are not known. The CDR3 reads CASSLDRGDDRPYYGYTF. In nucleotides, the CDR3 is TGTGCCAGCAGCTTAGATAGGGGGGACGACAGGCCCTACTATGGCTACACCTTC.